The 30 T cell receptor beta chains below were found in one sample sequenced in a study of response to subunit inactivated influenza vaccine. TCRdb recomputed calls from the RT-PCR reads with MiXCR, one row per CDR3 protein. In the table there are more than 600,000 distinct CDR3 sequences, approximately 17% of which are singletons. The specimen comprised PBMCs from blood, sampled around 5 days after vaccination. These receptor sequences come from a man aged 50 to 60 who received an inactivated influenza vaccine.

The chain recombines TRBV6-2 or TRBV6-3 with TRBJ2-1, with TRBD2 matching over 10 bases. The CDR3 is made up of 16 amino acids. Germline V gene data show CDR1 as MNHEY and CDR2 as SVGEGT. V shed 5 bases, J shed 7 bases, and the junction held 11 bases outside the gene matches. For the CDR3, the DNA is TGTGCCAGCAGTAAGTCAAGCGGGGGGGCGGTTAATGAGCAGTTCTTC. Translation: CASSKSSGGAVNEQFF.

This clonotype was seen many times. The chain employs TRBV29-1 and TRBJ2-5; possibly TRBD2 for D (5 bases). CDR1 and CDR2 from the germline V gene are SQVTM and ANQGSEA. Deletions cut 4 bases from V and 5 bases from J, with 11 bases between. This CDR3 has 12 amino acids. The CDR3 DNA reads TGCAGCGTTGTTGTGGCGGGCGAGACCCAGTACTTC. Protein: CSVVVAGETQYF.

The V gene is TRBV4-3, the J gene TRBJ2-7; TRBD1 matches 7 bases. CDR1 is LGHNA and CDR2 is YSLEER in the germline V gene. The CDR3 loop spans 14 amino acids. The V and J ends lost 1 base and 5 bases, in that order; junction bases with no gene match: 5. CDR3 amino acids: CASSQAGTGDEQYF. The CDR3, as DNA: TGCGCCAGCAGCCAAGCCGGAACAGGGGACGAGCAGTACTTC.

V and J are TRBV24-1 and TRBJ2-5; a possible D gene is TRBD1 (5 bases). V lost 5 bases to trimming and J lost 3 bases, with 18 bases between them. The length of the CDR3 is 16 residues. Germline-derived CDR1 and CDR2 are KGHDR and SFDVKD. The CDR3 loop reads CATSGAFPGAEETQYF. The CDR3 region has the DNA TGTGCCACCAGTGGCGCCTTCCCTGGGGCTGAAGAGACCCAGTACTTC.

V usage is TRBV5-1 and J usage is TRBJ2-7; 8 bases are a match to TRBD2. Trimming at V came to 5 bases and at J to 3 bases, leaving 10 bases not matched to a gene. The CDR3 is made up of 15 amino acids. Germline lookup yields CDR1 SGHRS and CDR2 YFSETQ. Written as DNA, the CDR3 is TGCGCCAGCAGACTAGCGGCAAATATAAACTACGAGCAGTACTTC. Encoded protein: CASRLAANINYEQYF.

This clonotype was picked up a small number of times. This rearrangement joins TRBV6-1 to TRBJ1-2; possibly TRBD1 for D (6 bases). The ends were cut back, 6 bases at V and 2 bases at J, with 16 bases in the middle. This CDR3 is built from 15 residues. Germline V gene sequence: CDR1 MNHNS, CDR2 SASEGT. The CDR3 coding sequence is TGTGCCAGCAGGAAGGAGTTCAGGGGCAACTATGGCTACACCTTC. It codes for CASRKEFRGNYGYTF.

The chain combines TRBV10-3 with TRBJ2-1, with 8 bases identical to TRBD2. The CDR3 consists of 13 residues. The J segment lost 9 bases and the V segment lost 4 bases, leaving 5 bases of the junction unmatched. Germline V CDR1 and CDR2: ENHRY, SYGVKD. The chain's CDR3 is CAISVAGGGEQFF. DNA for the CDR3: TGTGCCATCAGTGTTGCGGGGGGTGGTGAGCAGTTCTTC.

This clonotype was found many times. The chain joins TRBV9 to TRBJ2-1; D gene uncertain. This CDR3 is 13 amino acids long. Germline CDR1 is SGDLS and CDR2 is YYNGEE. V was trimmed by 0 bases and J by 8 bases, leaving 9 bases between them. This CDR3 reads CASSVGGLHEQFF. For the CDR3, the DNA is TGTGCCAGCAGCGTAGGAGGTCTCCATGAGCAGTTCTTC. The variable domain in full, with the rest retrieved from reference TRBV9 and TRBJ2-1, is DSGVTQTPKHLITATGQRVTLRCSPRSGDLSVYWYQQSLDQGLQFLIQYYNGEERAKGNILERFSAQQFPDLHSELNLSSLELGDSALYFCASSVGGLHEQFFGPGTRLTVL.

This clonotype was counted a few times. The V gene is TRBV29-1, the J gene TRBJ2-5; 7 bases match TRBD2. The junction had 4 bases not matched to a gene; V was cut back by 7 bases and J by 2 bases. Germline loops: CDR1 SQVTM, CDR2 ANQGSEA. The CDR3 contains 12 residues. As DNA, the CDR3 is TGCAGCGGACTAGCTATACAAGAGACCCAGTACTTC. Amino acids: CSGLAIQETQYF.

This chain joins TRBV15 and TRBJ1-5, with 7 bases lining up with TRBD1. The germline V gene encodes CDR1 LNHNV and CDR2 YYDKDF (reference sequence). The CDR3 length is 16 residues. The ends lost 4 bases at V and 6 bases at J; junction bases unmatched: 12. CDR3 residues: CATSKLRQGQGQPQHF. The CDR3 region has the DNA TGTGCCACCAGCAAACTCAGACAGGGTCAGGGTCAGCCCCAGCATTTT.

This clonotype showed up many times. The V gene is TRBV6-1, the J gene TRBJ2-1, with TRBD2 matching over 8 bases. Germline V gene sequence: CDR1 MNHNS, CDR2 SASEGT. The V gene end was trimmed by 7 bases and the J gene end by 3 bases; junction bases not matched to a gene: 8. The CDR3 has 15 residues. The CDR3 nucleotides read TGTGCCAGCAAATCCCGGGGGGGTTACTACAATGAGCAGTTCTTC. It translates to CASKSRGGYYNEQFF.

The table lists this clonotype with a few counts. The chain employs TRBV18 and TRBJ2-5; TRBD2 aligns across 9 bases. The length of the CDR3 is 13 residues. Looked up from germline, CDR1 is KGHSH and CDR2 is LQKENI. With 6 bases clipped from V and 5 bases from J, the junction kept 4 bases outside the gene matches. The CDR3 DNA follows: TGTGCCAGCTCCCCAGGGACTAGCGAGACCCAGTACTTC. This codes for CASSPGTSETQYF.

This clonotype was counted between two and nine times. J is TRBJ2-7 and V is TRBV4-1; TRBD2 matches at 8 bases. The junction had 9 bases not matched to a gene; V was cut back by 4 bases and J by 4 bases. Germline V gene lookup returns CDR1 MGHRA and CDR2 YSYEKL. The CDR3 is 15 amino acids. For the CDR3, the DNA is TGCGCCAGCAGCCCCGGCGGGACTAGGCAATACGAGCAGTACTTC. Translation: CASSPGGTRQYEQYF.

Note on this clonotype: At one end, the junction sequence differs from germline, possibly due to a read error. The V and J genes are TRBV7-2 and TRBJ1-1; 7 bases are shared with TRBD1. Germline V gene data show CDR1 as SGHTA and CDR2 as FQGNSA. The CDR3 length is 14 residues. The chain's CDR3 is CASSLATGRVEAFF. The CDR3 nucleotides read TGTGCCAGCAGCCTAGCGACAGGGCGGGTTGAAGCTTTCTTT.

The table lists this clonotype with a few counts. The chain carries TRBV3-1 and TRBJ2-1; 11 bases line up with TRBD2. J lost 7 bases, V lost 2 bases, and 7 bases had no gene match. The germline V gene encodes CDR1 LGHDT and CDR2 YNNKEL (reference sequence). The CDR3 spans 16 residues. In DNA, the CDR3 is TGTGCCAGCAGCCAAACCTTAGCGGGGGGGCTTAATGAGCAGTTCTTC. Translating it yields CASSQTLAGGLNEQFF.

This clonotype was seen more than once but under ten times. This sequence joins TRBV5-6 and TRBJ2-3; 7 nucleotides line up with TRBD2. This CDR3 has 16 amino acids. J gave up 3 bases and V 1 base, and 8 bases lay outside the gene matches. The V gene's germline CDR1 is SGHDT and CDR2 YYEEEE. CDR3 sequence reads: CASSLSLRLATDTQYF. CDR3 in DNA: TGTGCCAGCAGCTTGTCATTGAGACTAGCAACAGATACGCAGTATTTT.

The gene calls are TRBV6-1 and TRBJ1-4, with 8 bases that match TRBD1. This CDR3 is built from 14 residues. V was clipped by 5 bases and J by 11 bases; unmatched bases: 10. Germline CDR1 and CDR2: MNHNS and SASEGT. The CDR3 here is CASSNNRGTGKLFF. The CDR3 DNA follows: TGTGCCAGCAGTAATAACAGGGGGACCGGGAAACTGTTTTTT.

In this sample, this clonotype turned up a few times. This chain links TRBV5-5 with TRBJ2-3; no clear D. Trimming shortened V by 2 bases and J by 2 bases, and 12 bases separated the two germline ends. The CDR3 totals 15 residues. Germline V gives CDR1 SGHKS, CDR2 YYEKEE (reference sequence). CDR3 region: CASSFAGQVTDTQYF. Written as DNA, the CDR3 is TGTGCCAGCAGCTTCGCCGGGCAGGTCACAGATACGCAGTATTTT.

This chain uses TRBV5-1 with TRBJ2-1, with 9 bases that match TRBD2. The CDR3 consists of 21 residues. J was trimmed by 0 bases and V by 0 bases; bases with no gene match: 16. Per the germline V gene, CDR1 is SGHRS and CDR2 is YFSETQ. The CDR3, as DNA: TGCGCCAGCAGCTTGGAGTCTTATTTAATAGCGGGAGAGAGCTCCTACAATGAGCAGTTCTTC. Protein product: CASSLESYLIAGESSYNEQFF.

The chain recombines TRBV29-1 with TRBJ2-3; D ambiguous. The V gene's germline CDR1 is SQVTM and CDR2 ANQGSEA. Deletions cut 6 bases from V and 13 bases from J, with 14 bases between. The CDR3 totals 10 residues. The CDR3 is CSVPGVSEYF. Written as DNA, the CDR3 is TGCAGCGTCCCCGGCGTATCGGAGTATTTT.

This clonotype was seen a handful of times. This chain connects TRBV7-2 to TRBJ1-1, with 10 bases aligning to TRBD1. CDR3 length: 15 amino acids. Germline-derived CDR1 and CDR2 are SGHTA and FQGNSA. Trimming cost V 4 bases and J 0 bases; bases outside gene matches: 2. CDR3 in DNA: TGTGCCAGCAGCTCGACAGGGGGCATGAACACTGAAGCTTTCTTT. Its protein product is CASSSTGGMNTEAFF.

V is TRBV3-1 and J is TRBJ2-3, with D tentatively TRBD2 (6 bases). The CDR3 is made up of 14 amino acids. Trimming removed 8 bases at V and 3 bases at J, with 15 bases between. CDR1 and CDR2 (germline): LGHDT, YNNKEL (reference sequence). The CDR3 coding sequence is TGTGCCAGCCAGATTCTCGGGAGAACAGATACGCAGTATTTT. Amino acid sequence: CASQILGRTDTQYF.

This clonotype was detected only a few times. The chain links TRBV24-1 to TRBJ2-5; D ambiguous. CDR1 KGHDR and CDR2 SFDVKD come from the germline V gene. The CDR3 consists of 14 residues. V gave up 9 bases and J gave up 5 bases, with 18 bases separating them. CDR3: CATAEGMGVETQYF. CDR3 sequence (DNA): TGTGCCACCGCCGAAGGGATGGGTGTGGAGACCCAGTACTTC.

This clonotype was recorded a few times. This chain joins TRBV15 and TRBJ1-3; D not resolved. Trimming took 5 bases from V and 5 from J, leaving 13 bases between them. Germline CDR1 and CDR2: LNHNV and YYDKDF (reference sequence). The CDR3 contains 14 residues. CDR3: CATSPRGARNTIYF. DNA of the CDR3: TGTGCCACCAGCCCACGGGGAGCTAGAAACACCATATATTTT.

This chain uses TRBV11-2 with TRBJ2-7; the D gene is possibly TRBD2 (6 bases). Germline V gene data show CDR1 as SGHAT and CDR2 as FQNNGV. CDR3 size: 17 residues. Trimming took off 0 bases at V and 1 base at J, with 16 bases between the two ends. The DNA for the CDR3 is TGTGCCAGCAGCTTAGATCTTCTCGCGGGGATATCCTACGAGCAGTACTTC. This codes for CASSLDLLAGISYEQYF.

This clonotype appeared a few times. This rearrangement joins TRBV12-3 or TRBV12-4 to TRBJ2-7, with D maybe TRBD2 (7 bases). CDR3 length equals 14 residues. V was clipped by 0 bases and J by 6 bases, with 12 bases between them. CDR3: CASSLAGGLLEQYF. The CDR3 DNA is TGTGCCAGCAGTTTAGCGGGGGGGCTCCTCGAGCAGTACTTC.

This clonotype was found a few times. The genes are TRBV4-3 and TRBJ2-7; 11 nucleotides agree with TRBD1. Germline V lookup: CDR1 LGHNA, CDR2 YSLEER. The CDR3 sequence is 14 residues long. With 4 bases clipped from V and 3 bases from J, the junction kept 2 bases outside the gene matches. CDR3 amino acids: CASSRGTGGYEQYF. The CDR3 DNA reads TGCGCCAGCAGCCGCGGGACAGGGGGCTACGAGCAGTACTTC.

This clonotype has just a few counts. The V gene is TRBV11-2, the J gene TRBJ2-5; TRBD2 agrees at 9 bases. The ends lost 7 bases at V and 5 bases at J; junction bases unmatched: 14. CDR1 and CDR2 (germline): SGHAT, FQNNGV. The CDR3 runs 16 residues. DNA for the CDR3: TGTGCCAGCACCCGTGTCGGCGGGGGGGCCGGGGAGACCCAGTACTTC. The encoded protein is CASTRVGGGAGETQYF.

The J gene is TRBJ2-7, the V gene TRBV3-1; TRBD2 is a possible D gene (6 bases). Per germline, CDR1 LGHDT and CDR2 YNNKEL (reference sequence). The CDR3 has 18 residues. V shed 0 bases and J shed 4 bases, with 22 bases lying between them. The CDR3: CASSQERLGEAKIYEQYF. DNA for the CDR3: TGTGCCAGCAGCCAAGAGCGGTTGGGGGAGGCCAAGATTTACGAGCAGTACTTC.

The chain uses TRBV7-2 and TRBJ2-5; tentative D call: TRBD1 (6 bases). CDR3 length: 16 amino acids. V lost 1 base to trimming and J lost 1 base, with 13 bases between them. The germline V gene encodes CDR1 SGHTA and CDR2 FQGNSA. The CDR3, as DNA: TGTGCCAGCAGCTTAGGCAAGACAGGCCTCCAAGAGACCCAGTACTTC. Encoded protein: CASSLGKTGLQETQYF.